A selection of T cell receptor beta chains follows, all from one sample in a study of CD8 T cells in ankylosing spondylitis. TCRdb passed the 5' RACE reads through MiXCR, listing each CDR3 protein once. Of 180,000 or so distinct CDR3 sequences listed, around 10% are singletons. The sequenced sample was blood, either unsorted or a sorted T cell fraction (not recorded which). The source is a male donor with ankylosing spondylitis or in good health (not recorded which). Each CDR3 is given with its conserved first and last residue. Each record gives: J gene, clone size, V gene, D gene, CDR3 DNA, CDR3 protein. A D gene is named only where the DNA matches it firmly. Rows may omit the clone size; those that give it use once, few, many or a size class.

>TRBJ1-2|NA|TRBV30|TRBD1
TGTGCCTGGAGTTTTACACAGGGGTACGGTGGCTACACCTTC
CAWSFTQGYGGYTF
>TRBJ2-5|NA|TRBV3-1|TRBD2
TGTGCCAGCAGCCAAGATTCCCTAGCGGGAGTAATAGAGACCCAGTACTTC
CASSQDSLAGVIETQYF
>TRBJ2-3|many|TRBV7-6|NA
TGTGCCAGCAGCTTAGACGTGGCGGGAAACACAGATACGCAGTATTTT
CASSLDVAGNTDTQYF
>TRBJ2-3|many|TRBV10-3|NA
TGTGCCATCAGTTTGGGGATGGGGAGCACAGATACGCAGTATTTT
CAISLGMGSTDTQYF
>TRBJ2-6|NA|TRBV24-1|NA
TGTGCCACCCCGGGACTGAGGACTCCTGGGGCCAACGTCCTGACTTTC
CATPGLRTPGANVLTF
>TRBJ2-6|few|TRBV6-5|NA
TGTGCCAGCAGTTACCCCGGGGGCTCTGGGGCCAACGTCCTGACTTTC
CASSYPGGSGANVLTF
>TRBJ2-5|NA|TRBV4-1|TRBD1
TGCGCCAGCAGCCAAGATTTGATAATGACAGGGCTTCAAGAGACCCAGTACTTC
CASSQDLIMTGLQETQYF
>TRBJ2-1|many|TRBV15|TRBD2
TGTGCCACCAGCAGAGGAGGGACTAGCGGGGGAGACCAGTTCTTC
CATSRGGTSGGDQFF
>TRBJ2-3|many|TRBV27|NA
TGTACCTTGGACAGCCCCGGACAGGATACGCAGTATTTT
CTLDSPGQDTQYF
>TRBJ2-7|NA|TRBV20-1|NA
TGCAGTGCTAGCCTTCTTGGGCTAGCAGGCGAGCAGTACTTC
CSASLLGLAGEQYF
>TRBJ1-2|many|TRBV5-5|NA
TGTGCCAGCGAGGGAATCTTCGGCTACACCTTC
CASEGIFGYTF
>TRBJ2-5|many|TRBV13|TRBD1
TGTGCCAGCAGCTTAGGGGACAGGGCTCAAGAGACCCAGTACTTC
CASSLGDRAQETQYF
>TRBJ2-5|many|TRBV30|NA
TGTGCCTGGAGTGTACAGGGATCGGAGACCCAGTACTTC
CAWSVQGSETQYF
>TRBJ2-7|NA|TRBV2|NA
TGTGCCAGCAAACCGTCTTCGCCTACCTACGAGCAGTACTTC
CASKPSSPTYEQYF
>TRBJ2-1|NA|TRBV6-5|TRBD2
TGTGCCAGCAGTTACTCCGGGACTAGCGGGTCCTCCTACAATGAGCAGTTCTTC
CASSYSGTSGSSYNEQFF
>TRBJ2-3|many|TRBV25-1|NA
TGTGCCAGCAGTGACAGGGGACCCACAGATACGCAGTATTTT
CASSDRGPTDTQYF
>TRBJ2-1|many|TRBV6-1|TRBD2
TGTGCCAGCAGTCCCGATGAGCGGGGTTACAATGAGCAGTTCTTC
CASSPDERGYNEQFF
>TRBJ2-2|many|TRBV7-7|NA
TGTGCCAGCAGCTCTACTAGTTCTGGGACCGGGGAGCTGTTTTTT
CASSSTSSGTGELFF
>TRBJ1-1|few|TRBV12-3/TRBV12-4|TRBD1
TGTGCCAGCAGCAATACAGGGGGCGCAAAGTCCCCTGAAGCTTTCTTT
CASSNTGGAKSPEAFF
>TRBJ1-5|many|TRBV4-2|TRBD1
TGTGCCAGCAGCCAGACAGGGGTGAATCAGCCCCAGCATTTT
CASSQTGVNQPQHF
>TRBJ2-2|NA|TRBV27|NA
TGTGCCAGCAGTGGGATTTCCAACACCGGGGAGCTGTTTTTT
CASSGISNTGELFF
>TRBJ2-7|many|TRBV4-1|TRBD2
TGCGCCAGCAGCCCAGGACTAGCGTCGACCTCCTACGAGCAGTACTTC
CASSPGLASTSYEQYF
>TRBJ1-3|few|TRBV6-1|NA
TGTGCCAGCAGTGAATTAACAGGCCTTCCTGGCACCATATATTTT
CASSELTGLPGTIYF
>TRBJ2-7|many|TRBV20-1|NA
TGCAGTGCTAGAGATATCCAGGGTATTCCCAACTTCGAGCAGTACTTC
CSARDIQGIPNFEQYF
>TRBJ1-1|many|TRBV29-1|NA
TGCAGCGTTATGAACACTGAAGCTTTCTTT
CSVMNTEAFF
>TRBJ2-3|many|TRBV12-3/TRBV12-4|TRBD2
TGTGCCAGCAGCCCGACTAGCGGGGGAGATACGCAGTATTTT
CASSPTSGGDTQYF
>TRBJ2-7|few|TRBV7-9|TRBD1
TGTGCGGGGGCGACAGGGACCTACGAGCAGTACTTC
CAGATGTYEQYF
>TRBJ2-1|few|TRBV7-9|NA
TGTGCCAGCAGCTTTCGGACTTCGGACTCCTACAATGAGCAGTTCTTC
CASSFRTSDSYNEQFF
>TRBJ2-1|NA|TRBV11-2|NA
TGTGCCAGCAGCTTATCGGTGGGGCGGTACTCCTACAATGAGCAGTTCTTC
CASSLSVGRYSYNEQFF
>TRBJ2-3|NA|TRBV7-2|NA
TGTGCCAGCAGCTTCGCTGACACAGATACGCAGTATTTT
CASSFADTDTQYF
>TRBJ1-2|many|TRBV29-1|NA
TGCAGCGTTTCCGGGACACGAGACTCTAACTATGGCTACACCTTC
CSVSGTRDSNYGYTF
>TRBJ2-7|many|TRBV5-1|NA
TGCGCCAGCAGCCGGAGTTCGACCTACGAGCAGTACTTC
CASSRSSTYEQYF
>TRBJ2-7|many|TRBV5-1|NA
TGCGCCAGCAGTCAGCCAAGAGATGGGACCTACGAGCAGTACTTC
CASSQPRDGTYEQYF
>TRBJ1-5|many|TRBV12-3/TRBV12-4|NA
TGTGCCAGCAGTTTAGCGGAGTCTGACAGGTACAGCAATCAGCCCCAGCATTTT
CASSLAESDRYSNQPQHF
>TRBJ2-1|many|TRBV6-1|TRBD1
TGTGCCAGCAGCCGAGACAGGGTTGGTGAGCAGTTCTTC
CASSRDRVGEQFF
>TRBJ2-1|NA|TRBV5-1|NA
TGCGCCAGCAGCCCAGGGGATGGCTTTCGGGACAATGAGCAGTTCTTC
CASSPGDGFRDNEQFF
>TRBJ2-2|many|TRBV21-1|NA
TGTGCCAGCAGCAGAAGGGACAGGGTGCGCACCGGGGAGCTGTTTTTT
CASSRRDRVRTGELFF
>TRBJ2-5|NA|TRBV3-1|TRBD2
TGTGCCAGCAGCCAAGGAACTGGACTAGTGCATCGGAAGACCCAGTACTTC
CASSQGTGLVHRKTQYF
>TRBJ2-7|NA|TRBV2|NA
TGTGCCAGCAGATCAGGGGGGGTTGACGAGCAGTACTTC
CASRSGGVDEQYF
>TRBJ2-5|few|TRBV5-6|TRBD1
TGTGCCAGCAGCTTGGTGGGGACAGAAGAGACCCAGTACTTC
CASSLVGTEETQYF
>TRBJ2-6|many|TRBV20-1|NA
TGCAGTGCTAGCCAAGGCAGCTCTGGGGCCAACGTCCTGACTTTC
CSASQGSSGANVLTF
>TRBJ1-1|many|TRBV5-1|NA
TGCGCCAGCAGCTTGGTTATCAGTTCGAACACTGAAGCTTTCTTT
CASSLVISSNTEAFF
>TRBJ2-2|many|TRBV4-1|TRBD2
TGCGCCAGCAGCCAAGTTAGAGGGACTAGCCAGAACACCGGGGAGCTGTTTTTT
CASSQVRGTSQNTGELFF
>TRBJ2-2|few|TRBV11-2|TRBD2
TGTGCCAGCAGCCTCCGACTCAGCGGGAACCTCGGAGGGGCCGGGGAGCTGTTTTTT
CASSLRLSGNLGGAGELFF
>TRBJ2-3|many|TRBV10-3|NA
TGTGCCATCAGCCGGACCGGGACAACGGACTACACAGATACGCAGTATTTT
CAISRTGTTDYTDTQYF
>TRBJ1-5|NA|TRBV12-3/TRBV12-4|NA
TGTGCCAGCAGTTTCGCAGGGAATCAGCCCCAGCATTTT
CASSFAGNQPQHF
>TRBJ2-1|many|TRBV29-1|TRBD1
TGCAGCGTTCGGACAGGGGAGAACAATGAGCAGTTCTTC
CSVRTGENNEQFF
>TRBJ2-7|NA|TRBV3-1|NA
TGTGCCAGCAGCCAAGATTGGGTGCCTTTCGAAACCTACGAGCAGTACTTC
CASSQDWVPFETYEQYF
>TRBJ2-3|few|TRBV5-1|TRBD2
TGCGCCAGCAGCTTAGATGCGGGAGGGCCCGGAGATACGCAGTATTTT
CASSLDAGGPGDTQYF
>TRBJ2-7|many|TRBV5-1|NA
TGCGCCAGCGTTGGCCAGGGGGGTTACGAGCAGTACTTC
CASVGQGGYEQYF
>TRBJ2-5|many|TRBV7-2|TRBD2
TGTGCCAGCAGGCAGCGGGGAGCCCTTCTTGAGACCCAGTACTTC
CASRQRGALLETQYF
>TRBJ2-2|many|TRBV5-5|NA
TGTGCCAGCAGCTTAGCCAGGGCGAACACCGGGGAGCTGTTTTTT
CASSLARANTGELFF
>TRBJ1-6|few|TRBV7-9|NA
TGTGCCAGCAGCTTACTACAGGGAGGTTCACCCCTCCACTTT
CASSLLQGGSPLHF
>TRBJ2-1|many|TRBV6-4|NA
TGTGCCGGGAAGGAGACCCCAGGAATCAGGGGAGAAGGGGCCTACAATGAGCAGTTCTTC
CAGKETPGIRGEGAYNEQFF
>TRBJ2-7|NA|TRBV7-9|NA
TGTGCCAGCAGCTTAGCAGGGGTTCACTACGAGCAGTACTTC
CASSLAGVHYEQYF
>TRBJ2-7|many|TRBV20-1|TRBD1
TGCAGTGCTAGGATCCCAGGCAGGGGGCTTTACGAGCAGTACTTC
CSARIPGRGLYEQYF
>TRBJ2-5|NA|TRBV7-2|NA
TGTGCCAGCAGCCAAGAGATACAAGAGACCCAGTACTTC
CASSQEIQETQYF
>TRBJ2-2|many|TRBV3-1|NA
TGTGCCAGCAGCCAAACACCCAGCGGGGAGCTGTTTTTT
CASSQTPSGELFF
>TRBJ2-1|many|TRBV5-1|NA
TGCGCCAGCAGCTCCTCCCCGGGGTTTAATGAGCAGTTCTTC
CASSSSPGFNEQFF
>TRBJ1-1|many|TRBV9|TRBD1
TGTGCCAGCAGCGCAGGGGGCAAGTTTGGCACTGAAGCTTTCTTT
CASSAGGKFGTEAFF